This is a list of T cell receptor beta chains from one sample in a study of T cells after posttransplantation cyclophosphamide. Profiled with immunoSEQ multiplex PCR; TCRdb holds only in-frame clones, not every one. Of over 3,500 clones in the sample, 77% were seen once. Source: PBMCs, taken 29 days after a stem cell transplant with posttransplant cyclophosphamide. The receptors shown here come from a male patient aged 50 to 60 who received an allogeneic stem cell transplant from an unrelated donor, was CMV-positive, and had acute GVHD only. Among the T cells, some may be from the graft donor. Each CDR3 is given with its conserved first and last residue. The D gene is left open where the match is weak. The size field is filled for only some rows; it gives once, few, many or a size class.

j_call v_call cdr3_length clone_size d_call cdr3_aa cdr3_nt
TRBJ2-1 TRBV14 16 NA NA CASSPRRRQVGNEQFF TGTGCCAGCAGCCCTCGACGCCGACAGGTTGGGAATGAGCAGTTCTTC
TRBJ2-7 TRBV4-3 19 NA TRBD2 CASSPLAGGNDQHSYEQYF TGCGCCAGCAGCCCGCTAGCGGGGGGCAATGACCAACACTCCTACGAGCAGTACTTC
TRBJ2-3 TRBV10-3 17 few TRBD2 CAISETLAGGSTDTQYF TGTGCCATCAGTGAGACTCTAGCGGGGGGGAGCACAGATACGCAGTATTTT
TRBJ2-7 TRBV5-5 14 NA TRBD2 CASSLSGRGYEQYF TGTGCCAGCAGCTTGAGCGGGAGGGGGTACGAGCAGTACTTC
TRBJ1-1 TRBV4-2 14 few NA CASSQVGRPTEAFF TGTGCCAGCAGCCAAGTCGGCAGGCCCACTGAAGCTTTCTTT
TRBJ1-6 TRBV19 15 NA NA CASQLGAGRFSPLHF TGTGCCAGCCAGCTGGGCGCGGGACGATTTTCACCCCTCCACTTT
TRBJ2-3 TRBV10-2 17 NA TRBD2 CASSESNLLAGGDTQYF TGCGCCAGCAGTGAGTCGAATTTACTAGCGGGAGGAGATACGCAGTATTTT
TRBJ1-2 TRBV7-9 14 NA TRBD1 CAGRRTGDDYGYTF TGTGCCGGCCGCCGGACAGGCGATGACTATGGCTACACCTTC
TRBJ2-5 TRBV5-1 15 NA TRBD1 CASSLTTGGQETQYF TGCGCCAGCAGCTTGACGACAGGGGGACAAGAGACCCAGTACTTC
TRBJ1-3 TRBV5-1 14 few NA CASSFTGLGNTIYF TGCGCCAGCAGCTTTACAGGGCTTGGAAACACCATATATTTT
TRBJ2-1 TRBV5-1 14 NA TRBD1 CASSWGTGYNEQFF TGCGCCAGCAGCTGGGGGACAGGGTACAATGAGCAGTTCTTC
TRBJ2-7 TRBV28 14 NA TRBD1 CASSAGGSSYEQYF TGTGCCAGCAGCGCAGGGGGCAGCTCCTACGAGCAGTACTTC
TRBJ2-3 TRBV7-9 16 few TRBD2 CASSLGGGPSTDTQYF TGTGCCAGCAGCTTAGGGGGGGGTCCGAGCACAGATACGCAGTATTTT
TRBJ1-1 TRBV28 15 NA NA CASSLLRIRDTEAFF TGTGCCAGCAGTTTATTGCGGATCAGAGACACTGAAGCTTTCTTT
TRBJ1-1 TRBV4-1 13 once NA CASAIDRNTEAFF TGCGCCAGCGCGATCGACAGGAACACTGAAGCTTTCTTT
TRBJ2-3 TRBV4-2 17 NA TRBD2 CASSPRLAGPPGGTQYF TGTGCCAGCAGCCCTAGACTAGCGGGGCCTCCGGGCGGTACGCAGTATTTT
TRBJ2-1 TRBV27 17 NA TRBD2 CASSLVLAGGPYNEQFF TGTGCCAGCAGTTTAGTCCTAGCGGGGGGGCCCTACAATGAGCAGTTCTTC
TRBJ2-3 TRBV7-9 17 NA TRBD2 CASSLGERGGGTDTQYF TGTGCCAGCAGCTTAGGCGAGCGGGGGGGAGGCACAGATACGCAGTATTTT
TRBJ1-1 TRBV28 12 NA NA CASGNMNTEAFF TGTGCCTCAGGGAACATGAACACTGAAGCTTTCTTT
TRBJ1-2 TRBV18 12 NA NA CASSSGHAGYTF TGTGCCAGCTCCTCAGGCCACGCAGGCTACACCTTC
TRBJ1-2 TRBV7-9 14 once NA CASSSKTGSYGYTF TGTGCCAGCAGCTCAAAAACAGGCAGCTATGGCTACACCTTC
TRBJ1-1 TRBV28 11 NA NA CASTRNTEAFF TGTGCCAGCACCCGGAACACTGAAGCTTTCTTT
TRBJ2-5 TRBV18 13 NA NA CASSPGEQETQYF TGTGCCAGCTCACCGGGCGAGCAAGAGACCCAGTACTTC
TRBJ2-3 TRBV18 18 once TRBD2 CASSPQGSLAGSTDTQYF TGTGCCAGCTCACCACAGGGATCGCTAGCGGGGAGCACAGATACGCAGTATTTT
TRBJ1-2 TRBV11-3 15 NA TRBD1 CASSLPGQGDRSYTF TGTGCCAGCAGCTTACCGGGACAGGGAGATCGGAGCTACACCTTC
TRBJ2-1 TRBV6-1 15 NA TRBD1 CASSSETGMFYEQFF TGTGCCAGCAGTTCCGAGACAGGGATGTTCTATGAGCAGTTCTTC
TRBJ2-3 TRBV6-1 15 NA TRBD2 CASTYSGGTTDTQYF TGTGCCAGCACTTATAGCGGGGGGACCACAGATACGCAGTATTTT
TRBJ2-7 TRBV28 15 NA TRBD2 CASSFPGGKTYEQYF TGTGCCAGCAGTTTTCCGGGAGGGAAAACCTACGAGCAGTACTTC
TRBJ2-1 TRBV28 15 NA NA CASSVLASSYNEQFF TGTGCCAGCAGCGTTCTAGCGAGCTCCTACAATGAGCAGTTCTTC
TRBJ2-7 TRBV4-1 14 large TRBD1 CASSQDRGTNEQYF TGCGCCAGCAGCCAGGACAGGGGAACAAACGAGCAGTACTTC
TRBJ1-5 TRBV19 12 NA NA CASSMGLQPQHF TGTGCCAGTAGTATGGGGCTTCAGCCCCAGCATTTT
TRBJ2-2 TRBV4-2 20 once TRBD2 CASSHDRWTSGGTRSGELFF TGTGCCAGCAGCCACGACAGGTGGACTAGCGGGGGGACCCGATCCGGGGAGCTGTTTTTT
TRBJ1-1 TRBV7-9 15 NA TRBD1 CASSLDRGGRTEAFF TGTGCCAGCAGCTTGGACAGGGGCGGACGCACTGAAGCTTTCTTT
TRBJ2-7 TRBV7-2 15 NA TRBD2 CASSLVLREGSEQYF TGTGCCAGCAGCTTAGTCCTGCGGGAGGGCAGCGAGCAGTACTTC
TRBJ2-6 TRBV5-1 17 NA TRBD1 CASSLGQGNSGANVLTF TGCGCCAGCAGCTTGGGACAGGGCAACTCTGGGGCCAACGTCCTGACTTTC
TRBJ2-5 TRBV7-6 13 NA NA CASSQGFRETQYF TGTGCCAGCAGCCAGGGGTTCAGAGAGACCCAGTACTTC
TRBJ2-4 TRBV6-6 15 NA TRBD2 CASSDSLGLGNIQYF TGTGCCAGCAGCGATTCCTTGGGACTAGGGAACATTCAGTACTTC
TRBJ2-3 TRBV10-3 14 few NA CAIAEAEGTDTQYF TGTGCCATCGCTGAAGCGGAGGGGACAGATACGCAGTATTTT
TRBJ2-5 TRBV10-3 14 few TRBD2 CATGTSVEGETQYF TGTGCCACCGGGACTAGCGTCGAGGGAGAGACCCAGTACTTC
TRBJ1-5 TRBV30 15 NA NA CAWSVQGPGPTMRHF TGTGCCTGGAGTGTACAGGGACCCGGACCGACTATGAGGCATTTT
TRBJ1-2 TRBV7-9 15 NA NA CASSPSFFQGYGYTF TGTGCCAGCAGCCCATCATTCTTCCAGGGTTATGGCTACACCTTC
TRBJ1-5 TRBV10-3 13 NA TRBD1 CAINDREDQPQHF TGTGCCATCAACGACAGGGAAGATCAGCCCCAGCATTTT